The source of this T cell receptor beta chain is a study of T cells in Graves' hyperthyroidism and ophthalmopathy. Study as a whole: Any treatment followed the collection of peripheral blood at initial diagnosis.

Active moderate-to-severe ophthalmopathy, Clinical Activity Score at least 3, NOSPECS at least 4, under 3 months' duration. V lost 1 base and J lost 2, with 24 bases in between. In germline, CDR1 is SEHNR, CDR2 FQNEAQ (reference sequence). This CDR3 has 19 amino acids. Template material for amplifying TCR beta CDR3 regions consisted of RNA transcripts. First-round RT-PCR of the TCR CDR3 relied on the HTBI primer set. TCRdb fed the multiplex PCR reads into MiXCR, producing one record per CDR3 protein. The table includes over 300,000 distinct CDR3 sequences, roughly 13% detected once. This clonotype showed up many times.

This TCR was recovered from a woman in her forties with Graves' ophthalmopathy. This sequence joins TRBV7-9 and TRBJ2-7; D might be TRBD1 or TRBD2, each matching 6 bases. The sequencing input was blood. As DNA, the CDR3 is TGTGCCAGCAGCTTAGTAATGGGGCCCGACGGGGGCCTTACCTACGAGCAGTACTTC. Residues: CASSLVMGPDGGLTYEQYF. The whole variable domain, filled in from reference TRBV7-9 and TRBJ2-7, reads DTGVSQNPRHKITKRGQNVTFRCDPISEHNRLYWYRQTLGQGPEFLTYFQNEAQLEKSRLLSDRFSAERPKGSFSTLEIQRTEQGDSAMYLCASSLVMGPDGGLTYEQYFGPGTRLTVT.